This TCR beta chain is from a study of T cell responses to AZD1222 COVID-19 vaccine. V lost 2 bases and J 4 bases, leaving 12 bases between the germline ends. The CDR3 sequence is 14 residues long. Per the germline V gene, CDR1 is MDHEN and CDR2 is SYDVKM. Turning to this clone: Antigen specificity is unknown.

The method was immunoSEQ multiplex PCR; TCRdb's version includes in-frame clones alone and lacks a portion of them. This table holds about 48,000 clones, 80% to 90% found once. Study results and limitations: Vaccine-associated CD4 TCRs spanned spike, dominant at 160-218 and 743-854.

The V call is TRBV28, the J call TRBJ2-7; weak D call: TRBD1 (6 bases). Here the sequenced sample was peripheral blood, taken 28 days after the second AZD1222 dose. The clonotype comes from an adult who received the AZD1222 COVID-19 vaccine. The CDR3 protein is CASSLGDTGYEQYF. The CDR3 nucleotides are TGTGCCAGCAGTTTAGGGGACACTGGGTACGAGCAGTACTTC.